These T cell receptor beta chains were read from a single sample in a study of blood T cells in healthy people across ages. MiXCR, applied by TCRdb to the 5' RACE reads, yields one record per CDR3 protein. The sample contains fewer than 2 million distinct CDR3 sequences, 35% to 50% of which appear only once. The sequencing input was blood. These receptors were taken from a human donor in good health. CDR3s leave out the opening cysteine and the closing phenylalanine or tryptophan.

TRBV6-1	TRBJ2-7	ASSFRDWVGYEQY
TRBV3-1	TRBJ2-7	ASSQGDGLSYEQY
TRBV6-5	-	ASQRTGDEQY
TRBV7-9	TRBJ1-2	ASSLSGQTENYGHT
TRBV6-6	TRBJ1-2	ASSIPLDGYT
TRBV20-1	TRBJ2-5	SAQTGIETQY
TRBV3-1	TRBJ2-7	ASSQTTGTYEQY
TRBV7-2	TRBJ1-5	ASSYGSQPQH
TRBV5-4	-	ASSLGAGTRETQY
TRBV5-1	TRBJ2-7	ASSPDQTFDEQY
TRBV7-3	TRBJ2-5	ASSLAGAAQETQY
TRBV20-1	TRBJ2-7	SARDSGTSGGEQY
TRBV4-3	TRBJ2-7	ASSQDPDPMVGLGEQY
TRBV4-1	TRBJ2-7	ASSQPDRGAYEQY
TRBV2	TRBJ2-1	ASSEGLSTVNEQF
TRBV20-1	TRBJ2-5	SARVGVEETQY
TRBV29-1	TRBJ2-1	SVARTRHNEQF
TRBV6-1	TRBJ2-1	ASSVFGTGDYNEQF
TRBV12-3/TRBV12-4	TRBJ1-2	ASSLAGYT
TRBV7-9	TRBJ1-1	ASSPIPNAVTEAF
TRBV4-3	TRBJ2-7	ASSQVREGRDSYEQY
TRBV28	TRBJ2-7	ASSGLAPYEQY
TRBV11-2	TRBJ2-5	ASSLDKGLAGGEETQY
TRBV10-3	TRBJ2-7	AISERTGEHEQY
TRBV29-1	TRBJ2-7	SVDLGSDYEQY
TRBV7-9	TRBJ2-3	ANSLMFLGSTDTQY
TRBV20-1	TRBJ1-1	SARDLQPLKEAF
TRBV12-3/TRBV12-4	TRBJ2-1	ASSAGTSGVNEQF
TRBV2	TRBJ2-3	ASSHSGLSTDTQY
TRBV5-1	TRBJ2-4	ASKLPGGWEQY
TRBV20-1	TRBJ2-5	SARDLAQETQY
TRBV28	TRBJ2-6	ASTSGGVGANVLT
TRBV9	TRBJ2-3	ASSTWGYSSTDTQY
TRBV6-6	TRBJ2-7	ASSRQGANYEQY
TRBV4-1	TRBJ2-3	ASSQPGGGDTQY
TRBV5-1	TRBJ1-2	ASSLAGTGGGNYGYT
TRBV6-5	TRBJ2-3	ASSPDTDTQF
TRBV20-1	TRBJ2-5	SASGASAGETQY
TRBV5-1	TRBJ2-3	ASSLNTGTSTDTQY